This T cell receptor beta chain was retrieved from a study of T-cell reconstitution after alpha-beta-depleted transplantation in children. The CDR3 contains 14 residues. V lost 0 bases to trimming and J lost 8 bases, with 14 bases between them. The germline V gene encodes CDR1 SGHRS and CDR2 YFSETQ. This clonotype was counted at least ten times. Using unique molecular identifiers, the investigators prepared the TCRbeta library. TCRdb called the PCR reads again in MiXCR, with one record for every CDR3 protein. Among a few hundred thousand distinct CDR3 sequences listed, about 8.8% were seen once. This chain joins TRBV5-1 and TRBJ1-2; possible D gene TRBD1, 5 bases. This receptor was obtained from a human donor who donated a stem cell graft to a child with SCID. Sequencing was performed on PBMCs from the stem cell graft donor, taken from the stem cell graft. This CDR3 is CASSLAVVGHGYTF. CDR3 nucleotide sequence: TGCGCCAGCAGCTTGGCGGTTGTGGGGCACGGCTACACCTTC.